The 15 T cell receptor beta chains listed next were all sequenced from one sample in a study of sequential checkpoint blockade in melanoma. Assay used: immunoSEQ multiplex PCR; TCRdb lists only in-frame clones, some missing. Of roughly 8,400 clones in the sample, roughly 75% were seen once. As for treatment: randomized to nivolumab then ipilimumab (arm A) or the reverse (arm B). The sample was CD8+ T cells sorted from blood (inferred from file names), taken from a patient given nivolumab and ipilimumab in sequence. These receptors came from a human donor with melanoma.

This chain uses TRBV18 with TRBJ1-1, with D possibly TRBD1 on 6 matching bases. V gave up 3 bases and J gave up 3 bases, with 17 bases separating them. The CDR3 consists of 16 residues. Germline CDR1 reads KGHSH; CDR2 reads LQKENI. CDR3 loop: CASSPITGRIYTEAFF. In DNA, the CDR3 is TGTGCCAGCTCACCCATAACAGGGCGTATTTACACTGAAGCTTTCTTT.

The chain joins TRBV5-1 to TRBJ2-2; 11 nucleotides line up with TRBD2. The length of the CDR3 is 16 residues. V gave up 6 bases and J gave up 3 bases; unmatched junction bases: 7. Germline-derived CDR1 and CDR2 are SGHRS and YFSETQ. The CDR3 loop reads CASTASGRPYTGELFF. The CDR3 DNA reads TGCGCCAGCACGGCTAGCGGGAGGCCCTACACCGGGGAGCTGTTTTTT.

The genes are TRBV7-6 and TRBJ2-5; no definite D call. The V gene lost 1 base and the J gene lost 1 base, with 10 bases spanning the gap. The CDR3 covers 15 residues. Per the germline V gene, CDR1 is SGHVS and CDR2 is FNYEAQ. The CDR3 DNA reads as TGTGCCAGCAGCTTAGTTGCAGTTCCCCAAGAGACCCAGTACTTC. It yields the protein CASSLVAVPQETQYF.

The gene calls are TRBV7-9 and TRBJ1-1, with D maybe TRBD1 (6 bases). This CDR3 contains 16 residues. Germline CDR1 reads SEHNR; CDR2 reads FQNEAQ (reference sequence). V was shortened by 6 bases and J by 3 bases, with 20 bases between the two germline ends. CDR3: CASSPPWGGADTEAFF. The CDR3 bases are TGTGCCAGCAGTCCGCCCTGGGGGGGGGCTGACACTGAAGCTTTCTTT.

This chain connects TRBV10-1 to TRBJ2-2; 9 bases are a match to TRBD2. The germline gives CDR1 WNHNN, CDR2 SYGVQD (reference sequence). The CDR3 is 14 amino acids. V was pared by 6 bases and J by 1 base, with 0 bases of the junction left unmatched. The CDR3 nucleotides are TGCGCCAGCAGGACTAGCGGGAACACCGGGGAGCTGTTTTTT. Protein product: CASRTSGNTGELFF.

The V gene is TRBV10-3, the J gene TRBJ2-7; 9 positions match TRBD1. V was pared by 6 bases and J by 5 bases, with 8 bases of the junction left unmatched. CDR1 ENHRY and CDR2 SYGVKD come from the germline V gene. This CDR3 is built from 14 residues. The CDR3 here is CAISAPGTGNEQYF. The CDR3 nucleotides read TGTGCCATCAGCGCCCCGGGGACAGGGAACGAGCAGTACTTC.

The rearrangement links TRBV5-1 to TRBJ1-5, with D maybe TRBD1 (5 bases). The CDR3 consists of 13 residues. The V and J ends lost 5 bases and 2 bases respectively, with 8 bases between them. Germline loops: CDR1 SGHRS, CDR2 YFSETQ. CDR3: CASRQGRNQPQHF. CDR3 in DNA: TGCGCCAGCAGGCAGGGCCGCAATCAGCCCCAGCATTTT.

The chain employs TRBV2 and TRBJ2-5; D not resolved. The germline CDR1 and CDR2 sequences are SNHLY and FYNNEI. The V gene lost 6 bases and the J gene lost 13 bases, with 15 bases spanning the gap. The CDR3 spans 11 residues. The CDR3 sequence: CASSPVRSLYF. DNA for the CDR3: TGTGCCAGCAGCCCCGTACGGTCCTTGTACTTC.

V and J are TRBV6-4 and TRBJ2-5, with 10 bases aligning to TRBD1. The germline V gene has CDR1 MRHNA and CDR2 SNTAGT. The CDR3 spans 15 residues. V lost 6 bases to trimming and J lost 0 bases; unmatched junction nucleotides: 4. The CDR3 nucleotides read TGTGCCAGCAGCGAAGGACAGGGGGACCAAGAGACCCAGTACTTC. It is translated as CASSEGQGDQETQYF.

V usage is TRBV7-9 and J usage is TRBJ2-7, with TRBD1 matching over 9 bases. Germline V gene sequence: CDR1 SEHNR, CDR2 FQNEAQ (reference sequence). Losses at the gene ends were 5 bases for V and 6 bases for J; bases not matched to a gene: 11. The CDR3 is 15 amino acids. CDR3 in amino acids: CASSPRDRASGEQYF. The CDR3 bases are TGTGCCAGCAGCCCGAGGGACAGGGCTTCTGGCGAGCAGTACTTC. The full variable domain, its missing parts supplied by reference TRBV7-9 and TRBJ2-7, is DTGVSQNPRHKITKRGQNVTFRCDPISEHNRLYWYRQTLGQGPEFLTYFQNEAQLEKSRLLSDRFSAERPKGSFSTLEIQRTEQGDSAMYLCASSPRDRASGEQYFGPGTRLTVT.

The V and J genes are TRBV29-1 and TRBJ2-5; 11 bases agree with TRBD2. V gave up 3 bases and J gave up 2 bases; unmatched junction bases: 2. The CDR3 covers 14 residues. CDR1 and CDR2 from the germline V gene are SQVTM and ANQGSEA. CDR3 in DNA: TGCAGCGTTGAGGTAGCGGGAGGGCAAGAGACCCAGTACTTC. This translates into CSVEVAGGQETQYF.

The chain recombines TRBV19 with TRBJ1-1; tentative D call: TRBD1 (5 bases). Germline V gene data show CDR1 as LNHDA and CDR2 as SQIVND (reference sequence). CDR3 length equals 12 residues. V lost 4 bases, J lost 8 bases, and 11 bases lay in between. The chain's CDR3 is CASSTSGGEAFF. CDR3 sequence (DNA): TGTGCCAGTAGTACTTCCGGGGGAGAAGCTTTCTTT.

This clone was counted a few times. This chain uses TRBV6-1 with TRBJ2-7; possibly TRBD2 for D (6 bases). The CDR3 length is 14 residues. Germline CDR1 MNHNS, CDR2 SASEGT. V was cut by 6 bases and J by 5 bases, with 17 bases left in between. CDR3 DNA sequence: TGTGCCAGCAGCCCCACGGGGGTGACCGACGAGCAGTACTTC. Protein sequence: CASSPTGVTDEQYF.

This rearrangement joins TRBV7-2 to TRBJ1-1; possible D gene TRBD1, 5 bases. The V and J ends lost 5 bases and 1 base respectively, with 8 bases between them. The CDR3 extends over 13 amino acids. The germline V gene has CDR1 SGHTA and CDR2 FQGNSA. CDR3 sequence reads: CASSGGGNTEAFF. The DNA of the CDR3 is TGTGCCAGCAGCGGCGGGGGGAACACTGAAGCTTTCTTT.

Only a few counts were recorded for this clone. The chain recombines TRBV7-2 with TRBJ2-5; 7 nucleotides match TRBD2. V lost 3 bases and J lost 4; bases outside the gene matches: 11. Germline CDR1 and CDR2: SGHTA and FQGNSA. This CDR3 has 16 amino acids. The CDR3 here is CASSFSNGGSRETQYF. As DNA, the CDR3 is TGTGCCAGCAGCTTTAGTAACGGCGGGAGTCGAGAGACCCAGTACTTC.